This TCR beta chain was observed in a study of blood T cell repertoires in COVID-19. Germline CDR1 SGHKS, CDR2 YYEKEE (reference sequence). This CDR3 contains 17 residues. V trimming: 0 bases; J trimming: 4 bases; junction bases outside the gene matches: 13. Per the authors' pipeline: Reference gene primer amplification gave nucleated cell count estimates. Here immunoSEQ multiplex PCR was the method, and the copy in TCRdb shows in-frame clones only, minus some. V and J calls and clone size are those listed in that table; D and trimming were worked out from the DNA. The sample has 150,000 to 200,000 clones, about four fifths seen once.

This chain joins TRBV5-5 and TRBJ2-7; TRBD2 aligns across 7 bases. Sequenced material: peripheral blood. The receptor's source is a man in his sixties with active or convalescent COVID-19. CDR3 sequence reads: CASSLVPPLAALYEQYF. The DNA of the CDR3 is TGTGCCAGCAGCTTGGTTCCCCCTCTAGCGGCCCTATACGAGCAGTACTTC. Filled out from reference TRBV5-5 and TRBJ2-7, the complete variable domain reads DAGVTQSPTHLIKTRGQQVTLRCSPISGHKSVSWYQQVLGQGPQFIFQYYEKEERGRGNFPDRFSARQFPNYSSELNVNALLLGDSALYLCASSLVPPLAALYEQYFGPGTRLTVT.